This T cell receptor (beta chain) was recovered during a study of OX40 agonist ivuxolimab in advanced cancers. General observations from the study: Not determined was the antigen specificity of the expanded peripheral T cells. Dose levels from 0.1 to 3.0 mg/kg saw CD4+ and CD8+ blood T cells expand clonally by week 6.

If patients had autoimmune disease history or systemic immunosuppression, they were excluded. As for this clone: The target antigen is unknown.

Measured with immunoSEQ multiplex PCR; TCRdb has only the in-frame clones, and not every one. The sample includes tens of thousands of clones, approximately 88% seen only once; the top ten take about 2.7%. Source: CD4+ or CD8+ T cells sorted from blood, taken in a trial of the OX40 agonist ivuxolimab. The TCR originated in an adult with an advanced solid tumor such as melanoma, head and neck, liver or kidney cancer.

CDR3 residues: CATSRDRAVNSPLHF. The DNA for the CDR3 is TGTGCCACCAGCAGGGACAGGGCGGTAAATTCACCCCTCCACTTT. J is TRBJ1-6 and V is TRBV15; 8 nucleotides line up with TRBD1. V lost 3 bases to trimming and J lost 7 bases; unmatched junction nucleotides: 5. Germline V CDR1 and CDR2: LNHNV, YYDKDF (reference sequence). This CDR3 contains 15 residues.